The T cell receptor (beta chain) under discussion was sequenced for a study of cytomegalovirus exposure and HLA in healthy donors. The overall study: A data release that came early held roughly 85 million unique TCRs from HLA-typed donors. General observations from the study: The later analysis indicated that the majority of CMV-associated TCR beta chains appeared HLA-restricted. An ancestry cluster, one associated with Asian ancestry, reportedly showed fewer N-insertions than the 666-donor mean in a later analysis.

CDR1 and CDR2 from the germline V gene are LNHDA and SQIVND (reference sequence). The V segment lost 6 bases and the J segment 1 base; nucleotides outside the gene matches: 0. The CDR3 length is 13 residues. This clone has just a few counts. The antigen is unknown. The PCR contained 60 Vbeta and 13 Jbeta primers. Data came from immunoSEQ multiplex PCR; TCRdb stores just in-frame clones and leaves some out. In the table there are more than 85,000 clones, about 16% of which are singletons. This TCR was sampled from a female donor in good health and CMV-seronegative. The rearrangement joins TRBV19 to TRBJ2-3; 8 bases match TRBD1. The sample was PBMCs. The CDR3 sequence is CASRQGGTDTQYF. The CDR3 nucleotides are TGTGCCAGTAGACAGGGGGGCACAGATACGCAGTATTTT.